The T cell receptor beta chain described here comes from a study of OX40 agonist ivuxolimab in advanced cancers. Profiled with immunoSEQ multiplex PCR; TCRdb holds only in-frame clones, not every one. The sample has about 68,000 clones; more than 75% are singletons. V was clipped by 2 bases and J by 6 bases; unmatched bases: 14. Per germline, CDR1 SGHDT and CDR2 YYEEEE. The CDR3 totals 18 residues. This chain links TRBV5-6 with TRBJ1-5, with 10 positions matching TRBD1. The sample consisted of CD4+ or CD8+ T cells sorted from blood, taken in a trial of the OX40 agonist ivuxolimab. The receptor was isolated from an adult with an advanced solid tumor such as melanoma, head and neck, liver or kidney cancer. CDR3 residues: CASSFNRDRGSVGQPQHF. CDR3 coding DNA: TGTGCCAGCAGCTTTAACCGGGACAGGGGTAGCGTTGGTCAGCCCCAGCATTTT.